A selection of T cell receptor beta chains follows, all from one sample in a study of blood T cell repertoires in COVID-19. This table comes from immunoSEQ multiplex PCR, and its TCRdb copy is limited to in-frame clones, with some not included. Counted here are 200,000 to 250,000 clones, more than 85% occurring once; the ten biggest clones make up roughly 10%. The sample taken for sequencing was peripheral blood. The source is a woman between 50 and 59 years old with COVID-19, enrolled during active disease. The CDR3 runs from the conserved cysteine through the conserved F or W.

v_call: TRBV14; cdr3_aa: CASSQVKQGSGRANQPQHF
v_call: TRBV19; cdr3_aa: CASSITPGGAKNIQYF
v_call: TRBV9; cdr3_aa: CASSTLGGGYGYTF
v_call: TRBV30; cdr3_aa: CALGQGASGTEAFF
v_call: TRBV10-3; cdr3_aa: CAISESDSAYGYTF
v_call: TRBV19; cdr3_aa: CASSPKRAGELFF
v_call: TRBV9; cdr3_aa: CASSALQGVGTEAFF
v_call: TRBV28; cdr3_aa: CASSFSAEAFF
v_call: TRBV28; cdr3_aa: CASSLPGQNEQFF
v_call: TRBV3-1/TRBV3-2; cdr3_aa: CASSQDENGYTF
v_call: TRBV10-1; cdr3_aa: CASSEWGGGGELFF
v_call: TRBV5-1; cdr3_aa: CASSRWTGEKLFF